The rows below give T cell receptor beta chains drawn from one sample of a study of read filtering for tumor transcriptome and immune sequencing. From the reads, TCRdb called clonotypes with MiXCR, one entry per CDR3 protein. The sample includes 75,000 to 95,000 distinct CDR3 sequences, roughly 21% of them seen just once. The material sequenced was a population of CD138-negative cells sorted from bone marrow. These receptors were taken from a donor older than 35 with multiple myeloma. The conserved cysteine and the conserved F or W are not part of the CDR3 here. A D gene is named only where the DNA matches it firmly.

J,V,D,CDR3
TRBJ2-1,TRBV23-1,-,ASSQSPQGVGEQF
TRBJ1-5,TRBV29-1,TRBD1,SVGDRGNQPQH
TRBJ2-3,TRBV7-9,-,ASSRSVSATDTQY
TRBJ2-5,TRBV2,-,ASSGQLSEETQY
TRBJ2-7,TRBV12-3/TRBV12-4,-,ASSSRDGYEQY
TRBJ1-1,TRBV7-9,-,ASSSQVYTEAF
TRBJ2-6,TRBV6-1,-,ASSERAGLTPLSGANVLT
TRBJ1-5,TRBV6-2/TRBV6-3,-,ASSYAQQNQH
TRBJ2-3,TRBV5-1,-,ASSSSGVVTDTQY
TRBJ2-1,TRBV5-6,-,ASSLVPGRNNEQF
TRBJ2-1,TRBV5-1,TRBD1,ASSPGTGGSYNEQF
TRBJ1-1,TRBV5-1,-,ASSLAGRSDTEAF
TRBJ2-6,TRBV5-1,-,ASSPAPAGYGANVLT
TRBJ2-1,TRBV12-3/TRBV12-4,-,ASRTRGLYNEQF